The entry below describes one T cell receptor beta chain. Its matching antigen is unknown. This sample stems from a study of identical twins. Whole-study results and caveats: Less excess twin sharing appeared in beta out-of-frame sequences.

The CDR3 has 13 amino acids. Germline V lookup: CDR1 SGHTA, CDR2 FQGNSA. The V end was cut by 2 bases, the J end by 6 bases, with 7 bases between. TCRdb fed the 5' RACE reads into MiXCR, producing one record per CDR3 protein. This repertoire shows about 220,000 distinct CDR3 sequences, about 7.5% found once; its top ten account for around 2.1%. These data were also filed under a second study, of yellow fever vaccine responses in identical twins.

The rearrangement uses TRBV7-2 and TRBJ2-2; D is unresolved. This TCR was recovered from a woman younger than 30 in good health. The specimen was memory (CD45RO+) T cells sorted from blood. CDR3 sequence (DNA): TGTGCCAGCAGCTTAAGGAGCGCCGGGGAGCTGTTTTTT. This gives the protein CASSLRSAGELFF.